This entry describes one T cell receptor (beta chain). V gave up 5 bases and J gave up 8 bases; unmatched junction bases: 14. CDR3 length equals 16 residues. Germline V gene sequence: CDR1 MDHEN, CDR2 SYDVKM. In the authors' methods: Estimation of nucleated cell counts relied on the amplification of reference gene primers. Produced via immunoSEQ multiplex PCR; TCRdb's table is partial and in-frame only. The V and J calls and clone size were taken over from that table, and D and trimming were inferred from the DNA. The data contain 95,000 to 120,000 clones, around nine tenths of them singletons. The data belong to a study of blood T cell repertoires in COVID-19. Study-level information: PBMCs, B-cell-depleted T cells, or T cells were the source of the cDNA or gDNA that made up the material.

The rearrangement uses TRBV28 and TRBJ2-3; 9 nucleotides align to TRBD2. This sequence was found in a woman in her 70s who had recovered from COVID-19. Sequenced: peripheral blood. The CDR3 DNA follows: TGTGCCAGCAGTAGGGCGGGAGGGCAGGTGGTTGGTACGCAGTATTTT. This gives the protein CASSRAGGQVVGTQYF.